This T cell receptor beta chain was found in a study of cytomegalovirus exposure and HLA in healthy donors. The study, taken as a whole, reports: Compared with the roughly 730-donor mean, an Asian-associated ancestry cluster reportedly had fewer N-insertions, according to a later analysis. Productive rates of about 90% or about 30% were seen for most TCR beta V segments in an earlier analysis.

Primers included in the PCR were 60 Vbeta and 13 Jbeta primers. As processed by the authors: The authors later counted 70 million to 85 million unique TCR beta chains, some 10 million of them shared. TCRdb's table, derived via immunoSEQ multiplex PCR, lists solely in-frame clones and lacks some. Clone size and V and J calls were adopted from that table, with D and trimming inferred from the DNA. The sample lists over 150,000 clones; approximately 85% were seen once. In the case of this clone: What it recognizes is unknown.

This CDR3 contains 14 residues. Germline V gene lookup returns CDR1 MDHEN and CDR2 SYDVKM. The V and J ends lost 2 bases and 2 bases respectively, with 10 bases between them. The sample was PBMCs. This rearrangement joins TRBV28 to TRBJ2-7, with a possible D match to TRBD1 (7 bases). The TCR sequence derives from a woman in her fifties or sixties in good health and CMV-seropositive. In nucleotides, the CDR3 is TGTGCCAGCAGTTTACCCAGGGGGGCCTACGAGCAGTACTTC. Residues: CASSLPRGAYEQYF. Based on the CDR3 plus reference TRBV28 and TRBJ2-7, the full variable domain is DVKVTQSSRYLVKRTGEKVFLECVQDMDHENMFWYRQDPGLGLRLIYFSYDVKMKEKGDIPEGYSVSREKKERFSLILESASTNQTSMYLCASSLPRGAYEQYFGPGTRLTVT.